What follows are 29 T cell receptor beta chains derived from one specimen sequenced in a study of CD8+ T cells in alopecia areata. RNA, once extracted, was reverse transcribed into cDNA for use as the sequencing template. The repertoire was sequenced with immunoSEQ multiplex PCR; TCRdb's copy has only in-frame clones and lacks some. This sample has some 190,000 clones, with approximately 65% found just once. Treatment: oral pan-JAK inhibitor, 5-10 mg twice daily. This sample comprised CD4+ T cells sorted from blood, obtained at approximately week 42, from a patient treated with tofacitinib. Receptor source: a human donor with alopecia areata.

The chain joins TRBV6-4 to TRBJ2-5; D remains unclear. In germline, CDR1 is MRHNA, CDR2 SNTAGT. This CDR3 contains 11 residues. With 8 bases removed from V and 13 bases from J, the gap between germline ends came to 17 bases. In DNA, the CDR3 is TGTGCCAGCCCGGGTAGGCAGGCGCGGTACTTC. Protein product: CASPGRQARYF.

The chain employs TRBV6-5 and TRBJ2-7, with 11 nucleotides matching TRBD2. The CDR3 covers 13 residues. Germline V lookup: CDR1 MNHEY, CDR2 SVGAGI. V lost 6 bases to trimming and J lost 4 bases; unmatched junction nucleotides: 2. In DNA, the CDR3 is TGTGCCAGCAGAACTAGCGGGGGATACGAGCAGTACTTC. Translated, it gives CASRTSGGYEQYF.

This clone has just a few counts. This chain uses TRBV27 with TRBJ1-6, with D tentatively TRBD1 (5 bases). V lost 3 bases and J 5 bases, leaving 8 bases between the germline ends. The CDR3 contains 14 residues. Germline CDR1 is MNHEY and CDR2 is SMNVEV (reference sequence). DNA of the CDR3: TGTGCCAGCAGTTTCGGACAAGATAATTCACCCCTCCACTTT. It is translated as CASSFGQDNSPLHF.

This clone showed up just a few times. The rearrangement uses TRBV29-1 and TRBJ2-7; tentatively, D is TRBD2 (5 bases). CDR1 is SQVTM and CDR2 is ANQGSEA in the germline V gene. There are 14 residues in the CDR3. Trimming took off 4 bases at V and 4 bases at J, with 17 bases between the two ends. The DNA for the CDR3 is TGCAGCGTTGCCCCGGGAACTATGGGGTACGAGCAGTACTTC. Amino acid sequence: CSVAPGTMGYEQYF.

V usage is TRBV7-2 and J usage is TRBJ1-1; a weak D match, TRBD1 (5 bases). The germline gives CDR1 SGHTA, CDR2 FQGNSA. Trimming shortened V by 5 bases and J by 4 bases, and 17 bases separated the two germline ends. This CDR3 region has 15 residues. The CDR3 region is CASSPSGGVGTEAFF. In nucleotides, the CDR3 is TGTGCCAGCAGCCCTAGCGGAGGGGTTGGCACTGAAGCTTTCTTT.

There are a few counts of this clone. The V and J genes are TRBV25-1 and TRBJ1-2; 7 bases line up with TRBD1. The V gene's germline CDR1 is MGHDK and CDR2 SYGVNS. The CDR3 is 14 residues long. Trimming cost V 4 bases and J 2 bases; bases outside gene matches: 4. CDR3 sequence: CASSVTGVNYGYTF. DNA for the CDR3: TGTGCCAGCAGTGTAACAGGGGTGAACTATGGCTACACCTTC.

V usage is TRBV29-1 and J usage is TRBJ1-2; D is unresolved. Germline assignment: CDR1 SQVTM and CDR2 ANQGSEA. The CDR3 contains 11 residues. The V end lost 6 bases, the J end lost 3 bases, and 8 bases lay between the germline ends. DNA for the CDR3: TGCAGCGTGGTTTGGGACTATGGCTACACCTTC. Translated, it gives CSVVWDYGYTF.

This clone was recorded a few times. The chain joins TRBV7-8 to TRBJ2-1; TRBD1 matches at 7 bases. The length of the CDR3 is 18 residues. The trim removed 1 base at V and 6 bases at J, leaving 15 bases unmatched. The germline V gene has CDR1 SGHVS and CDR2 FQNEAQ. The CDR3 DNA sequence: TGTGCCAGCAGCTTAGTGTTTACCTGGGACAGAAACCTCAATGAGCAGTTCTTC. Protein product: CASSLVFTWDRNLNEQFF.

The chain links TRBV5-6 to TRBJ2-1, with TRBD2 matching 9 bases. V was clipped by 3 bases and J by 1 base; unmatched bases: 8. The CDR3 contains 17 residues. The germline CDR1 and CDR2 sequences are SGHDT and YYEEEE. The CDR3 bases are TGTGCCAGCAGCTCCACCATGGCGGGGGGGTCCTACAATGAGCAGTTCTTC. As protein: CASSSTMAGGSYNEQFF.

The chain employs TRBV7-6 and TRBJ2-1; 9 nucleotides match TRBD2. Germline CDR1 is SGHVS and CDR2 is FNYEAQ. V shed 5 bases, J shed 9 bases, and the junction held 11 bases outside the gene matches. CDR3 length equals 15 residues. The CDR3 nucleotides are TGTGCCAGCAGCGACGCGGGGGGGCAATTCCCTGAGCAGTTCTTC. It specifies CASSDAGGQFPEQFF.

The rearrangement links TRBV5-4 to TRBJ2-1; TRBD2 aligns across 10 bases. Per the germline V gene, CDR1 is SGHNT and CDR2 is YYREEE (reference sequence). V gave up 1 base and J gave up 8 bases; unmatched junction bases: 6. CDR3 length: 15 amino acids. CDR3 loop: CASSLTQRGGHEQFF. The CDR3, as DNA: TGTGCCAGCAGCTTGACCCAGCGGGGGGGGCATGAGCAGTTCTTC.

The V call is TRBV7-3, the J call TRBJ2-3, with TRBD1 as a possible D gene (8 bases). The germline V and J ends were trimmed by 4 bases and 1 base, with 12 bases remaining between them. Germline V CDR1 and CDR2: SGHTA, FQGTGA. CDR3 length: 15 amino acids. The CDR3 spells CASSSQGGRTDTQYF. DNA of the CDR3: TGTGCCAGCAGCTCACAGGGGGGGCGCACAGATACGCAGTATTTT.

The rearrangement joins TRBV10-3 to TRBJ1-5; the D is unclear. V was cut by 3 bases and J by 6 bases, with 9 bases left in between. The CDR3 length is 13 residues. Germline CDR1 ENHRY, CDR2 SYGVKD. CDR3 nucleotide sequence: TGTGCCATCAGTGATATTATGCGTCAGCCCCAGCATTTT. Residues: CAISDIMRQPQHF.

The chain uses TRBV30 and TRBJ1-5; D possibly corresponds to TRBD1 (6 bases). This CDR3 has 15 amino acids. V lost 2 bases to trimming and J lost 6 bases, with 17 bases between them. Germline lookup yields CDR1 GTSNPN and CDR2 SVGIG (reference sequence). The CDR3 loop is CAWSSGGLGTQPQHF. CDR3 DNA: TGTGCCTGGAGTTCTGGGGGGCTTGGGACTCAGCCCCAGCATTTT.

This clone was seen more than once but under ten times. CDR3 sequence (DNA): TGTGCTTGCCAAAGCGGCGCTGGGGCCAACGTCCTGACTTTC. Protein: CACQSGAGANVLTF. The J gene is TRBJ2-6, the V gene TRBV30, with a tentative D call TRBD2 (5 bases). This CDR3 spans 14 amino acids. The germline V gene encodes CDR1 GTSNPN and CDR2 SVGIG (reference sequence).

The J gene is TRBJ2-1, the V gene TRBV9, with unresolved D. CDR1 is SGDLS, CDR2 YYNGEE, per germline. The CDR3 consists of 16 residues. V was trimmed by 0 bases and J by 7 bases, leaving 17 bases between them. For the CDR3, the DNA is TGTGCCAGCAGCGTAGGAGGAAGGGTAATACTGAATGAGCAGTTCTTC. It codes for CASSVGGRVILNEQFF.

This clone showed up just once. The J gene is TRBJ2-7, the V gene TRBV5-1, with 11 positions matching TRBD1. Looked up from germline, CDR1 is SGHRS and CDR2 is YFSETQ. Trimming at V came to 0 bases and at J to 3 bases, leaving 8 bases not matched to a gene. There are 17 residues in the CDR3. The DNA of the CDR3 is TGCGCCAGCAGCTTGGAGGTCACGGGACAGGGGGGCTACGAGCAGTACTTC. This sequence encodes CASSLEVTGQGGYEQYF.

This sequence joins TRBV30 and TRBJ2-6; D may be TRBD1 (5 bases). The CDR3 is 13 residues long. Germline V gene lookup returns CDR1 GTSNPN and CDR2 SVGIG (reference sequence). V was cut by 7 bases and J by 2 bases, with 9 bases left in between. The CDR3 nucleotides are TGTGCCTTAGGACATACTGGGGCCAACGTCCTGACTTTC. Translating it yields CALGHTGANVLTF.

The chain joins TRBV29-1 to TRBJ1-1, with D perhaps TRBD1 (6 bases). V lost 1 base to trimming and J lost 3 bases, with 12 bases between them. CDR3 length equals 14 residues. Germline CDR1 and CDR2: SQVTM and ANQGSEA. This CDR3 reads CSVEGTALYTEAFF. CDR3 nucleotide sequence: TGCAGCGTTGAAGGGACAGCACTATACACTGAAGCTTTCTTT.

The chain carries TRBV5-1 and TRBJ2-7; 14 positions agree with TRBD2. The germline CDR1 and CDR2 sequences are SGHRS and YFSETQ. J was trimmed by 0 bases and V by 3 bases; bases with no gene match: 5. This CDR3 comprises 17 residues. The CDR3 bases are TGCGCCAGCAGCTCCCGGACTAGCGGGGGGTTCTCCTACGAGCAGTACTTC. It encodes CASSSRTSGGFSYEQYF. The full variable domain, completed using reference TRBV5-1 and TRBJ2-7, is KAGVTQTPRYLIKTRGQQVTLSCSPISGHRSVSWYQQTPGQGLQFLFEYFSETQRNKGNFPGRFSGRQFSNSRSEMNVSTLELGDSALYLCASSSRTSGGFSYEQYFGPGTRLTVT.

The chain employs TRBV13 and TRBJ2-1; D gene uncertain. CDR3 length equals 15 residues. Germline V gene sequence: CDR1 PRHDT, CDR2 FYEKMQ (reference sequence). The germline V and J ends were trimmed by 3 bases and 0 bases, with 9 bases remaining between them. The CDR3 DNA is TGTGCCAGCAGCTTGGACCCTGGCTCCTACAATGAGCAGTTCTTC. This encodes CASSLDPGSYNEQFF.

The rearrangement uses TRBV2 and TRBJ1-1, with D perhaps matching TRBD1 (5 bases). There are 13 residues in the CDR3. Germline CDR1 and CDR2: SNHLY and FYNNEI. The V and J ends lost 4 bases and 11 bases respectively, with 17 bases between them. CDR3 DNA: TGTGCCAGCAGTGCGCGGCAGGGCCTGGAGGCTTTCTTT. It specifies CASSARQGLEAFF.

This clone was recorded a few times. This chain uses TRBV29-1 with TRBJ1-2; D is perhaps TRBD1 (5 bases). With 2 bases removed from V and 7 bases from J, the gap between germline ends came to 20 bases. Per the germline V gene, CDR1 is SQVTM and CDR2 is ANQGSEA. The CDR3 contains 15 residues. CDR3: CSVELPRVISSGYTF. CDR3 DNA sequence: TGCAGCGTTGAACTCCCCAGGGTGATCTCAAGTGGCTACACCTTC. Using reference TRBV29-1 and TRBJ1-2 for the parts outside the CDR3, the full variable domain is SAVISQKPSRDICQRGTSLTIQCQVDSQVTMMFWYRQQPGQSLTLIATANQGSEATYESGFVIDKFPISRPNLTFSTLTVSNMSPEDSSIYLCSVELPRVISSGYTFGSGTRLTVV.

This clone was detected once. This chain uses TRBV25-1 with TRBJ1-1; D possibly corresponds to TRBD1 (5 bases). Trimming cost V 0 bases and J 6 bases, with 14 bases left between them. In germline, CDR1 is MGHDK, CDR2 SYGVNS. The CDR3 sequence is 15 residues long. Here the CDR3 DNA reads TGTGCCAGCAGTGAATATGGGGAAAAGGGGCCTGAAGCTTTCTTT. It yields the protein CASSEYGEKGPEAFF.

This clone has just a few counts. The DNA of the CDR3 is TGTGCCAGCAGCCCTACAAGGGAAACTGAAGCTTTCTTT. It translates to CASSPTRETEAFF. The chain joins TRBV7-2 to TRBJ1-1; D is undetermined. The CDR3 length is 13 residues. Per germline, CDR1 SGHTA and CDR2 FQGNSA. Trimming removed 5 bases from V and 5 bases from J, with 12 bases in between.

The CDR3 region is CASSSGQRYSYEQYF. The DNA for the CDR3 is TGTGCCAGCAGCTCGGGACAGAGGTACTCCTACGAGCAGTACTTC. V usage is TRBV11-2 and J usage is TRBJ2-7; 7 nucleotides line up with TRBD1. The V gene end was trimmed by 4 bases and the J gene end by 0 bases; junction bases not matched to a gene: 6. The CDR3 sequence is 15 residues long. CDR1 and CDR2 from the germline V gene are SGHAT and FQNNGV.

The chain has TRBV19 and TRBJ1-5; 9 bases fit TRBD1. The V segment lost 8 bases and the J segment 4 bases; nucleotides outside the gene matches: 6. The CDR3 extends over 14 amino acids. The germline V gene has CDR1 LNHDA and CDR2 SQIVND (reference sequence). The CDR3: CASAGQGGNQPQHF. In DNA form, the CDR3 reads TGTGCCAGTGCGGGACAGGGAGGAAATCAGCCCCAGCATTTT.

This chain joins TRBV5-4 and TRBJ2-1; D remains unclear. Germline V gene data show CDR1 as SGHNT and CDR2 as YYREEE (reference sequence). V was pared by 3 bases and J by 10 bases, with 20 bases between. The CDR3 length is 15 residues. In DNA form, the CDR3 reads TGTGCCAGCAGCTCCCCCGGGCAAGATCGGATCGAGCAGTTCTTC. Its protein product is CASSSPGQDRIEQFF.

This chain uses TRBV18 with TRBJ2-7; the match to TRBD1 covers 11 bases. The CDR3 runs to 14 residues. With 1 base clipped from V and 5 bases from J, the junction kept 1 base outside the gene matches. The germline CDR1 and CDR2 sequences are KGHSH and LQKENI. CDR3 residues: CASSPLGQGDEQYF. The CDR3 coding sequence is TGTGCCAGCTCACCACTGGGACAGGGGGACGAGCAGTACTTC.